This T cell receptor beta chain is from a study of shared clonotypes between healthy human individuals (dated by TCRdb to between 2020 and 2021). Some background on the complete study: The cohort comprised two women and a few men aged 18 to 49 years. The study deeply sequenced blood TCR repertoires of five healthy adults to estimate repertoire size and the extent of clonotype sharing between individuals. For each donor, CD4 naive and CD4 memory were each run on three plates, CD8 naive on two plates, and CD8 memory on one plate. To increase sequencing depth and limit assay-specific biases, different laboratories used diverse techniques to prepare libraries and sequence TCR repertoires. Each donor's leukapheresis produced roughly between roughly 0.85 and 9 billion PBMCs. The paper's findings and limits, for the study overall: Pairwise subsampling led to the expectation that sequencing depth would affect the degree of clonotype sharing among donors. Even with the large sequencing depth, rarefaction of the sorted-subset datasets indicated that sequencing was incomplete. Sampling was restricted to blood, and TCR repertoires in tissues likely differ from the TCR repertoires found in blood. When a few donors were compared, the shared fraction of clonotypes was about 5.5% for naive CD4, roughly 3.4% for naive CD8, 2% to 2.5% for memory CD4, and 0.3% to 0.5% for memory CD8. The small number of donors limited the genetic and exposure-history diversity represented. Naive subsets generally had larger estimated clonotype richness than memory subsets did. Compared with non-shared clonotypes, clonotypes shared by all four sorted-subset donors had higher generation probabilities.

Using the deep immunoSEQ assay, multiplex PCR amplified TCR CDR3 regions from genomic DNA. Genomic DNA extracted from each cell subset was distributed evenly over all wells of several immunoSEQ 96-well plates, and each plate served as one replicate. For sorted subsets, each replicate PCR was loaded with around 220 ng genomic DNA, equivalent to about 30,000 T cell genomes. The purified libraries were quantified using a Qubit 3.0 fluorometer, sized with a Bioanalyzer 2100, and then quantified again using the KAPA Library Quantification kit. Each immunoSEQ 96-well plate was sequenced on its own single-read 150-cycle Illumina NextSeq 550 flow cell. In the paper's pipeline: The immunoSEQ output contained only junctional sequences without quality scores, so filtering could not match that applied to full-length reads. Sequences were annotated with PyIR, a Python wrapper for IgBLAST v1.9, and V/J genes and CDR3 were assigned using IMGT germline references. Reads with weak V/J assignments (E-value above 1e-6), missing CDR3, stop codons, out-of-frame junctions, or ambiguous translated residues were removed. V3J clonotypes were defined as sequences sharing the same inferred V gene, J gene, and CDR3 amino acid sequence. Percentage overlap between repertoires was calculated by dividing the number of shared unique clonotypes by the size of the smaller repertoire. RTK rarefaction, the Chao1 estimator, and Recon v2.1 estimates of unobserved clonotypes were used to assess repertoire richness. Generation probabilities for all TCRbeta clonotypes obtained by the gDNA method from a few donors were computed using OLGA. The immuneACCESS repertoire file appears here via TCRdb, limited to in-frame rearrangements. These files lack a portion of the clones; in checked studies, under half of the deficit traces to unresolved V genes, and the cause of the others is not known. V and J calls and clone size follow that table, whereas D and trimming were derived from the DNA. Here the sample has millions of clones; roughly nine tenths occur a single time. The ten largest clones take up over 0.12% of the sample.

Per the germline V gene, LGHNA is the CDR1 and YNFKEQ is the CDR2. Cut back by 0 bases and 5 bases, the V and J ends lie 13 bases apart. There are 16 amino acids in the CDR3, from cysteine to phenylalanine inclusive. This entry keeps only the CDR3 DNA: 48 bases, framed from base 1. Healthy HIV-negative adults with no recently reported acute infections or vaccinations were included as donors. Every donor was a Caucasian adult residing in Nashville, Tennessee, USA. CD4+ T cells were enriched through magnetic negative selection, after which naive cells were positively selected on CD45RA and the remaining negative fraction served as the memory subset. After blood collection by leukapheresis, PBMCs were isolated using Ficoll-Histopaque density gradient centrifugation and then cryopreserved in the vapor phase of liquid nitrogen. Analytical flow cytometry was used to check the purity and quantity of every magnetically sorted T cell population. Genomic DNA was isolated from each sorted fraction and quantified by UV absorbance on a Nanodrop 2000c.

Details on this clone: Its antigen is currently not known. No base quality values were provided; no much bigger clone lies one nucleotide off.

This sequence uses TRBV4-2 and TRBJ1-4, with TRBD1 perhaps the D gene, on 6 matching bases. The source is a man aged 18 to 29 in good health. The material sequenced was naive CD4+ T cells sorted from blood. The sample's cell subset or site, from its label and the paper: CD45RA+ positively selected. The nucleotide sequence is TGTGCCAGCAGCCAAGATAGGGGGGCAAACAATGAAAAACTGTTTTTT. It translates to CASSQDRGANNEKLFF.